A selection of T cell receptor beta chains follows, all from one sample in a study of shared clonotypes between healthy human individuals. Only in-frame clones appear in the TCRdb table, and some are missing; sequencing was by immunoSEQ multiplex PCR. The sample consists of 1.5 million to 2.5 million clones, about 94% of them appearing once. The sequenced material came from naive CD8+ T cells sorted from blood. The receptors shown here come from a man between 18 and 29 years old in good health. CDR3s include the opening cysteine and the closing phenylalanine or tryptophan. A D gene is named only where the DNA matches it firmly. Size values are once, few and many counts, or a class for expanded clones, and some rows have none.

len: 13; j_gene: .; v_gene: TRBV7-9; abundance: .; d_gene: .; CDR3aa: CASSSGNNYEQYF
len: 15; j_gene: TRBJ2-7; v_gene: TRBV9; abundance: .; d_gene: TRBD2; CDR3aa: CASSAGGTSTYEQYF
len: 17; j_gene: TRBJ2-1; v_gene: TRBV4-1; abundance: .; d_gene: TRBD2; CDR3aa: CASSHRLAGNPYNEQFF
len: 14; j_gene: TRBJ1-1; v_gene: TRBV6-5; abundance: .; d_gene: .; CDR3aa: CASSYGGLAREAFF
len: 16; j_gene: TRBJ1-3; v_gene: TRBV4-1; abundance: .; d_gene: .; CDR3aa: CASSHTLRGSGNTIYF
len: 13; j_gene: TRBJ1-2; v_gene: TRBV28; abundance: few; d_gene: .; CDR3aa: CASREGWVTGYTF
len: 13; j_gene: TRBJ2-7; v_gene: TRBV15; abundance: .; d_gene: .; CDR3aa: CATSVGLAYEQYF
len: 14; j_gene: TRBJ1-2; v_gene: TRBV6-5; abundance: .; d_gene: .; CDR3aa: CASSQGGGSYGYTF
len: 15; j_gene: TRBJ2-1; v_gene: TRBV6-5; abundance: .; d_gene: TRBD2; CDR3aa: CASRPIAGSYNEQFF
len: 14; j_gene: TRBJ2-7; v_gene: TRBV6-6; abundance: .; d_gene: .; CDR3aa: CASSSRPSSYEQYF
len: 14; j_gene: TRBJ1-2; v_gene: TRBV6-5; abundance: once; d_gene: TRBD1; CDR3aa: CASGWTGGSQGYTF
len: 19; j_gene: TRBJ2-3; v_gene: TRBV27; abundance: .; d_gene: TRBD2; CDR3aa: CASSLQRLAGVTSTDTQYF
len: 15; j_gene: TRBJ2-7; v_gene: TRBV7-9; abundance: once; d_gene: .; CDR3aa: CASSLEHVKGYEQYF
len: 15; j_gene: TRBJ2-2; v_gene: TRBV6-5; abundance: .; d_gene: .; CDR3aa: CASSQDFSLTGELFF
len: 13; j_gene: TRBJ2-1; v_gene: TRBV5-6; abundance: .; d_gene: TRBD2; CDR3aa: CASSLPGGNEQFF
len: 14; j_gene: TRBJ2-2; v_gene: TRBV27; abundance: .; d_gene: TRBD1; CDR3aa: CASSFGQDTGELFF
len: 15; j_gene: TRBJ2-3; v_gene: TRBV19; abundance: .; d_gene: TRBD1; CDR3aa: CASSTRQGVGDTQYF
len: 13; j_gene: TRBJ1-3; v_gene: TRBV30; abundance: .; d_gene: .; CDR3aa: CAWSFYSGNTIYF
len: 16; j_gene: TRBJ2-1; v_gene: TRBV15; abundance: .; d_gene: .; CDR3aa: CATSRDPGPRSDEQFF
len: 14; j_gene: TRBJ1-2; v_gene: TRBV5-8; abundance: .; d_gene: TRBD1; CDR3aa: CASSLGQGHYGYTF
len: 15; j_gene: TRBJ2-7; v_gene: TRBV7-6; abundance: .; d_gene: .; CDR3aa: CASSSPGFGLSEQYF
len: 14; j_gene: TRBJ2-2; v_gene: TRBV14; abundance: .; d_gene: .; CDR3aa: CASSQGWNTGELFF
len: 15; j_gene: TRBJ2-3; v_gene: TRBV5-1; abundance: .; d_gene: .; CDR3aa: CASSLEGVASDTQYF
len: 21; j_gene: TRBJ2-2; v_gene: TRBV5-1; abundance: .; d_gene: TRBD1; CDR3aa: CASSLEIWTGGESLRPGELFF
len: 12; j_gene: TRBJ1-1; v_gene: TRBV7-9; abundance: few; d_gene: .; CDR3aa: CASSFPQLEAFF
len: 15; j_gene: TRBJ2-2; v_gene: TRBV9; abundance: .; d_gene: TRBD2; CDR3aa: CASSYSGRGVGELFF
len: 13; j_gene: TRBJ2-7; v_gene: TRBV29-1; abundance: .; d_gene: .; CDR3aa: CSVRTESSYEQYF
len: 15; j_gene: TRBJ2-1; v_gene: TRBV7-3; abundance: .; d_gene: .; CDR3aa: CASSLDLGQYNEQFF
len: 14; j_gene: TRBJ2-3; v_gene: TRBV27; abundance: .; d_gene: .; CDR3aa: CASSALDGGDTQYF
len: 13; j_gene: TRBJ2-5; v_gene: TRBV7-9; abundance: .; d_gene: .; CDR3aa: CASENGLEETQYF
len: 16; j_gene: TRBJ2-3; v_gene: TRBV6-1; abundance: .; d_gene: TRBD2; CDR3aa: CASSVLAGEFTDTQYF
len: 13; j_gene: TRBJ2-3; v_gene: TRBV7-9; abundance: .; d_gene: .; CDR3aa: CASSLTEEDTQYF
len: 16; j_gene: TRBJ2-5; v_gene: TRBV4-3; abundance: .; d_gene: TRBD2; CDR3aa: CASSQVAAGEEETQYF
len: 14; j_gene: TRBJ1-2; v_gene: TRBV7-9; abundance: .; d_gene: TRBD1; CDR3aa: CASSSLGTAYGYTF
len: 15; j_gene: TRBJ2-3; v_gene: TRBV19; abundance: .; d_gene: TRBD2; CDR3aa: CASSMGGGPTDTQYF
len: 15; j_gene: TRBJ1-3; v_gene: TRBV6-5; abundance: .; d_gene: .; CDR3aa: CASSYAGALGNTIYF
len: 17; j_gene: TRBJ1-1; v_gene: TRBV11-2; abundance: .; d_gene: .; CDR3aa: CASSLYEGGPGEGEAFF
len: 15; j_gene: TRBJ2-7; v_gene: TRBV5-4; abundance: .; d_gene: .; CDR3aa: CASSPPEGEHYEQYF
len: 17; j_gene: TRBJ1-3; v_gene: TRBV12-5; abundance: .; d_gene: .; CDR3aa: CASGLDGGLLSGNTIYF
len: 14; j_gene: TRBJ1-2; v_gene: TRBV6-6; abundance: .; d_gene: .; CDR3aa: CASSQGQLNYGYTF
len: 16; j_gene: TRBJ2-7; v_gene: TRBV5-6; abundance: .; d_gene: .; CDR3aa: CASSPSFRDPTYEQYF
len: 14; j_gene: TRBJ1-1; v_gene: TRBV27; abundance: .; d_gene: .; CDR3aa: CASSLLAENTEAFF
len: 16; j_gene: TRBJ2-7; v_gene: TRBV5-1; abundance: .; d_gene: TRBD2; CDR3aa: CASSPYGLATAYEQYF
len: 13; j_gene: TRBJ2-3; v_gene: TRBV10-2; abundance: .; d_gene: .; CDR3aa: CASSVARTDTQYF
len: 13; j_gene: TRBJ2-2; v_gene: TRBV30; abundance: .; d_gene: .; CDR3aa: CAWSSDNTGELFF
len: 15; j_gene: TRBJ2-7; v_gene: TRBV30; abundance: .; d_gene: .; CDR3aa: CAWWGSAGGSYEQYF
len: 16; j_gene: TRBJ2-7; v_gene: TRBV27; abundance: .; d_gene: .; CDR3aa: CASSLSFGSASYEQYF
len: 11; j_gene: TRBJ1-1; v_gene: TRBV11-2; abundance: .; d_gene: .; CDR3aa: CASSLVTEAFF